These 8 T cell receptor beta chains were sequenced from one sample in a study of blood T cell repertoires in COVID-19. Measured with immunoSEQ multiplex PCR; TCRdb has only the in-frame clones, and not every one. The sample records 90,000 to 100,000 clones, roughly 80% being singletons. Sequencing was carried out using peripheral blood. These TCRs come from a man between 60 and 75 years old with acute or convalescent COVID-19.

This clone was seen only once. The CDR3 is CAWTLTLRGEQYF. CDR3 nucleotide sequence: TGTGCCTGGACCTTGACCCTTCGAGGGGAGCAGTACTTC. The chain joins TRBV30 to TRBJ2-7; a weak D match, TRBD2 (5 bases). CDR3 size: 13 residues. V shed 4 bases and J shed 7 bases, with 17 bases lying between them. Germline CDR1 GTSNPN, CDR2 SVGIG (reference sequence).

V gene TRBV6-5 combines with J gene TRBJ1-1; perhaps TRBD1 as D (5 bases). Per germline, CDR1 MNHEY and CDR2 SVGAGI. Deletions cut 3 bases from V and 4 bases from J, with 9 bases between. The CDR3 totals 13 residues. The CDR3 reads CASSYGGTTEAFF. The CDR3 DNA sequence: TGTGCCAGCAGTTATGGGGGGACCACTGAAGCTTTCTTT.

This chain uses TRBV11-3 with TRBJ2-7; D is perhaps TRBD1 (5 bases). The CDR3 length is 12 residues. Germline CDR1 is SGHNT and CDR2 is YENEEA. V lost 3 bases and J lost 3, with 6 bases in between. CDR3 coding DNA: TGTGCCAGCAGCTTTCAGGGCTACGAGCAGTACTTC. Amino acid sequence: CASSFQGYEQYF.

V usage is TRBV27 and J usage is TRBJ1-5; D call uncertain. Trimming pared 2 bases from V and 7 bases from J, leaving 9 bases between. Germline CDR1 reads MNHEY; CDR2 reads SMNVEV (reference sequence). The CDR3 is 13 residues long. CDR3 region: CASSLGGFQPQHF. As DNA, the CDR3 is TGTGCCAGCAGTTTAGGAGGGTTCCAGCCCCAGCATTTT.

The gene calls are TRBV18 and TRBJ1-2; 7 positions match TRBD1. J was trimmed by 0 bases and V by 3 bases; bases with no gene match: 4. This CDR3 comprises 15 residues. Germline-derived CDR1 and CDR2 are KGHSH and LQKENI. The CDR3 DNA follows: TGTGCCAGCTCACCCGACAGGGAAGCTAACTATGGCTACACCTTC. This translates into CASSPDREANYGYTF.

The chain employs TRBV6-4 and TRBJ1-1; D is possibly TRBD1 (5 bases). V lost 0 bases and J lost 5, with 7 bases in between. CDR3 length equals 13 residues. CDR1 is MRHNA, CDR2 SNTAGT, per germline. Here the CDR3 DNA reads TGTGCCAGCAGTGACTCGGGGGGAACTGAAGCTTTCTTT. The encoded protein is CASSDSGGTEAFF.

This chain connects TRBV4-1 to TRBJ2-5, with unresolved D. The germline CDR1 and CDR2 sequences are MGHRA and YSYEKL. CDR3 length: 14 amino acids. V lost 0 bases, J lost 5 bases, and 10 bases lay in between. DNA for the CDR3: TGCGCCAGCAGCCAAGAGGCGACTGGGGAGACCCAGTACTTC. Its protein product is CASSQEATGETQYF.

The chain carries TRBV7-2 and TRBJ2-1; no reliable D call. The CDR3 consists of 13 residues. The V gene's germline CDR1 is SGHTA and CDR2 FQGNSA. The V gene lost 0 bases and the J gene lost 12 bases, with 12 bases spanning the gap. The CDR3 protein is CASSLALDWRQFF. In DNA form, the CDR3 reads TGTGCCAGCAGCTTAGCCCTTGACTGGCGGCAGTTCTTC.